These 27 T cell receptor beta chains were all obtained from the same sample, sequenced in a study of response to subunit inactivated influenza vaccine. Each CDR3 protein is one row after TCRdb ran MiXCR on the RT-PCR reads. The sample includes approximately 700,000 distinct CDR3 sequences, 11% to 15% of them seen just once. This material consisted of PBMCs from blood, taken around 14 days before vaccination. These receptors came from a man over 45 who received an inactivated influenza vaccine.

V usage is TRBV29-1 and J usage is TRBJ2-7; 8 nucleotides line up with TRBD1. The V gene end was trimmed by 4 bases and the J gene end by 3 bases; junction bases not matched to a gene: 5. Germline loops: CDR1 SQVTM, CDR2 ANQGSEA. The CDR3 covers 13 residues. Here the CDR3 DNA reads TGCAGCGTTGTTAACAGGGGGGTCTACGAGCAGTACTTC. As protein: CSVVNRGVYEQYF.

This clonotype occurred a few times. The chain joins TRBV10-3 to TRBJ2-3, with 7 bases fitting TRBD1. CDR1 ENHRY and CDR2 SYGVKD come from the germline V gene. Unmatched junction bases numbered 16, after V lost 5 bases and J lost 5 bases. The CDR3 sequence is 17 residues long. CDR3 loop: CAISPKNPTGVRDTQYF. DNA of the CDR3: TGTGCCATCAGTCCGAAGAACCCAACAGGGGTCAGAGATACGCAGTATTTT.

The CDR3 bases are TGTGCCAGTAACTGGGCGGGACGCGATGAGCAGTTCTTC. Its translation is CASNWAGRDEQFF. The chain links TRBV19 to TRBJ2-1, with D perhaps matching TRBD2 (6 bases). Germline loops: CDR1 LNHDA, CDR2 SQIVND (reference sequence). CDR3 length equals 13 residues. V dropped 7 bases and J dropped 8 bases, with 15 bases sitting between them.

This chain joins TRBV20-1 and TRBJ2-7; D remains unclear. This CDR3 region has 15 residues. Trimming cost V 0 bases and J 4 bases, with 16 bases left between them. CDR1 and CDR2 from the germline V gene are DFQATT and SNEGSKA (reference sequence). The CDR3 DNA reads TGCAGTGCTAGAGATACTCGACCAAGGAATTACGAGCAGTACTTC. Its translation is CSARDTRPRNYEQYF.

This clonotype was counted between two and nine times. This chain connects TRBV6-2 or TRBV6-3 to TRBJ2-2; 8 bases agree with TRBD2. V was clipped by 2 bases and J by 5 bases; unmatched bases: 13. CDR1 is MNHEY, CDR2 SVGEGT, per germline. The CDR3 consists of 18 residues. CDR3 amino acids: CASSYPGLAAWGTGELFF. CDR3 nucleotides: TGTGCCAGCAGTTACCCCGGACTAGCAGCCTGGGGAACCGGGGAGCTGTTTTTT.

The table lists this clonotype with many counts. J is TRBJ2-5 and V is TRBV29-1; no clear D. The V and J ends lost 7 bases and 2 bases respectively, with 5 bases between them. Germline CDR1 and CDR2: SQVTM and ANQGSEA. This CDR3 spans 10 amino acids. DNA of the CDR3: TGCAGCGGTCGACAAGAGACCCAGTACTTC. Translated, it gives CSGRQETQYF.

This clonotype was counted between two and nine times. The chain employs TRBV7-9 and TRBJ2-5; D may be TRBD1 or TRBD2 (5 bases each). The CDR3 is 17 amino acids. The germline V and J ends were trimmed by 5 bases and 5 bases, with 24 bases remaining between them. Germline values: CDR1 SEHNR, CDR2 FQNEAQ (reference sequence). The CDR3 region is CASSRRQRMRGVETQYF. In nucleotides, the CDR3 is TGTGCCAGCAGCCGACGACAGCGGATGAGGGGTGTGGAGACCCAGTACTTC.

This clonotype was observed a handful of times. The V and J genes are TRBV12-3 or TRBV12-4 and TRBJ2-2; 8 nucleotides match TRBD2. The CDR3 totals 14 residues. J lost 2 bases, V lost 5 bases, and 1 base had no gene match. The CDR3 spells CASSRTSNTGELFF. CDR3 in DNA: TGTGCCAGCAGTCGGACTAGCAACACCGGGGAGCTGTTTTTT.

V and J are TRBV20-1 and TRBJ2-1, with a weak D call TRBD2 (6 bases). The CDR3 totals 11 residues. The germline V gene has CDR1 DFQATT and CDR2 SNEGSKA (reference sequence). V lost 7 bases, J lost 8 bases, and 12 bases lay in between. The CDR3 reads CSGRGSDEQFF. The DNA of the CDR3 is TGCAGTGGCCGGGGGTCGGATGAGCAGTTCTTC.

V and J are TRBV28 and TRBJ2-1, with 9 bases matching TRBD1. Germline values: CDR1 MDHEN, CDR2 SYDVKM. The CDR3 covers 14 residues. With V trimmed by 10 bases and J by 8 bases, 12 bases remained unmatched. The CDR3 coding sequence is TGTGCCATCGGCCAGGGGACAGGGAACCATGAGCAGTTCTTC. As protein: CAIGQGTGNHEQFF.

The chain couples TRBV20-1 to TRBJ2-1, with D possibly matching TRBD2 (6 bases). The CDR3 length is 14 residues. The germline V gene encodes CDR1 DFQATT and CDR2 SNEGSKA (reference sequence). Trimming removed 6 bases from V and 2 bases from J, with 14 bases in between. Written as DNA, the CDR3 is TGCAGTGCCCCGGGGGTGCGAACCTACAATGAGCAGTTCTTC. Translating gives CSAPGVRTYNEQFF.

The genes are TRBV20-1 and TRBJ2-1; 8 nucleotides agree with TRBD2. Trimming cost V 0 bases and J 6 bases; bases outside gene matches: 7. The CDR3 runs 15 residues. The V gene's germline CDR1 is DFQATT and CDR2 SNEGSKA (reference sequence). CDR3 sequence reads: CSARDGSGKRNEQFF. The CDR3 region has the DNA TGCAGTGCTAGAGATGGTAGCGGGAAACGCAATGAGCAGTTCTTC.

This clonotype was seen only a few times. CDR3 DNA sequence: TGTGCCAGCAGGTCCCCGGCGGGCACCAATCAGCCCCAGCATTTT. Translation: CASRSPAGTNQPQHF. The chain combines TRBV28 with TRBJ1-5; D is uncertain. Between the trimmed V and J ends, which lost 6 bases and 3 bases, there was a span of 15 bases. The CDR3 is 15 amino acids. Germline V gene data show CDR1 as MDHEN and CDR2 as SYDVKM.

Ten or more counts support this clonotype. The chain couples TRBV10-3 to TRBJ2-3, with TRBD1 matching over 10 bases. The CDR3 is 13 residues long. Germline V gene data show CDR1 as ENHRY and CDR2 as SYGVKD. Trimming removed 11 bases from V and 5 bases from J; junction bases left unmatched: 7. Here the CDR3 DNA reads TGTGCCTACGGACAGGGGGAAGAAGATACGCAGTATTTT. It yields the protein CAYGQGEEDTQYF.

The chain employs TRBV20-1 and TRBJ1-4; no definite D call. This CDR3 contains 13 residues. CDR1 and CDR2 from the germline V gene are DFQATT and SNEGSKA (reference sequence). V lost 4 bases to trimming and J lost 3 bases, with 9 bases between them. The CDR3 reads CSAKRTANEKLFF. CDR3 coding DNA: TGCAGTGCTAAAAGAACAGCTAATGAAAAACTGTTTTTT.

This clonotype was found a few times. The chain joins TRBV6-2 or TRBV6-3 to TRBJ2-1; 10 bases fit TRBD2. V shed 2 bases, J shed 2 bases, and the junction held 3 bases outside the gene matches. The CDR3 runs to 16 residues. Germline V CDR1 and CDR2: MNHEY, SVGEGT. CDR3: CASSYNLAGAYNEQFF. CDR3 sequence (DNA): TGTGCCAGCAGTTACAACCTAGCGGGGGCCTACAATGAGCAGTTCTTC.

In its sample, this clonotype was seen many times. The genes are TRBV10-3 and TRBJ2-1, with D perhaps TRBD2 (5 bases). The CDR3 length is 12 residues. Germline CDR1 ENHRY, CDR2 SYGVKD. V lost 3 bases to trimming and J lost 8 bases, with 8 bases between them. In DNA, the CDR3 is TGTGCCATCAGTGAAACTAGGTATGAGCAGTTCTTC. Translation gives CAISETRYEQFF.

This clonotype was seen only a few times. The rearrangement uses TRBV28 and TRBJ2-1; 7 positions match TRBD1. Germline V gene sequence: CDR1 MDHEN, CDR2 SYDVKM. CDR3 size: 17 residues. Trimming removed 6 bases from V and 5 bases from J; junction bases left unmatched: 16. The CDR3 is CASRPTGRQGSHNEQFF. The CDR3 coding sequence is TGTGCCAGCAGGCCTACGGGGCGACAGGGATCCCACAATGAGCAGTTCTTC.

This chain uses TRBV7-9 with TRBJ1-2; D perhaps matches TRBD1 (6 bases). The V gene lost 2 bases and the J gene lost 4 bases, with 17 bases spanning the gap. Germline CDR1 and CDR2: SEHNR and FQNEAQ (reference sequence). The CDR3 consists of 16 residues. The CDR3 reads CASSLQGSDYGYGYTF. CDR3 nucleotide sequence: TGTGCCAGCAGCTTACAGGGGTCCGACTACGGCTATGGCTACACCTTC.

This clonotype was seen a handful of times. The chain links TRBV25-1 to TRBJ2-3, with D maybe TRBD1 (6 bases). Trimming shortened V by 4 bases and J by 3 bases, and 14 bases separated the two germline ends. CDR1 is MGHDK, CDR2 SYGVNS, per germline. The CDR3 extends over 15 amino acids. The CDR3 loop reads CASSARTDVTDTQYF. Here the CDR3 DNA reads TGTGCCAGCAGTGCCCGGACAGATGTTACAGATACGCAGTATTTT.

This clonotype was seen at least ten times. V gene TRBV12-3 or TRBV12-4 combines with J gene TRBJ2-2; D is unresolved. The V and J ends lost 6 bases and 3 bases respectively, with 8 bases between them. The CDR3 contains 13 residues. The DNA for the CDR3 is TGTGCCAGCAGGCATCGGTACACCGGGGAGCTGTTTTTT. Translation: CASRHRYTGELFF.

This chain uses TRBV4-3 with TRBJ2-5; TRBD2 matches at 8 bases. Germline loops: CDR1 LGHNA, CDR2 YSLEER. The ends lost 0 bases at V and 3 bases at J; junction bases unmatched: 3. The CDR3 sequence is 15 residues long. DNA of the CDR3: TGCGCCAGCAGCCAAGAGCTACTAGCGGAAGAGACCCAGTACTTC. Translated: CASSQELLAEETQYF.

The gene calls are TRBV20-1 and TRBJ2-7, with TRBD2 matching 13 bases. Germline CDR1 is DFQATT and CDR2 is SNEGSKA (reference sequence). Trimming removed 5 bases from V and 6 bases from J; junction bases left unmatched: 4. The CDR3 covers 13 residues. The CDR3 DNA reads TGCAGTGCTGTCGGGACTAGCGGGGTCGAGCAGTACTTC. Amino acid sequence: CSAVGTSGVEQYF.

The chain carries TRBV12-3 or TRBV12-4 and TRBJ2-6; D may be TRBD2 (6 bases). The CDR3 has 15 amino acids. V gave up 8 bases and J gave up 0 bases, with 11 bases separating them. The CDR3 sequence: CASLQGLSGANVLTF. Here the CDR3 DNA reads TGTGCCAGCCTTCAGGGACTCTCTGGGGCCAACGTCCTGACTTTC.

This clonotype came up many times. The gene calls are TRBV29-1 and TRBJ2-1, with D tentatively TRBD1 (6 bases). From germline, CDR1 is SQVTM and CDR2 ANQGSEA. The CDR3 has 14 residues. V lost 0 bases, J lost 8 bases, and 14 bases lay in between. Here the CDR3 reads CSVEDESGEYEQFF. The CDR3 DNA reads as TGCAGCGTTGAAGACGAATCAGGGGAGTATGAGCAGTTCTTC.

On this clonotype itself: The CDR3 carries no conserved terminal phenylalanine or tryptophan, so it likely arises from a read error. This chain connects TRBV7-9 to TRBJ1-4, with D possibly TRBD1 on 6 matching bases. The CDR3 sequence is 15 residues long. The V gene's germline CDR1 is SEHNR and CDR2 FQNEAQ (reference sequence). Deletions cut 5 bases from V and 7 bases from J, with 17 bases between. CDR3 protein: CASSPQVRGGEKLFL. CDR3 in DNA: TGTGCCAGCAGCCCCCAGGTCAGGGGTGGTGAAAAACTGTTTTTA.

The chain combines TRBV7-2 with TRBJ2-2, with D tentatively TRBD1 (5 bases). Between the trimmed V and J ends, which lost 5 bases and 1 base, there was a span of 11 bases. The CDR3 runs to 15 residues. Germline V lookup: CDR1 SGHTA, CDR2 FQGNSA. In DNA, the CDR3 is TGTGCCAGCAGCCTAACCAGGGAGAACACCGGGGAGCTGTTTTTT. Amino acids: CASSLTRENTGELFF.